This T cell receptor (beta chain) appears in the sequencing data of a study of shared clonotypes between healthy human individuals. About the research overall: Per donor, three plates held CD4 naive cells, three held CD4 memory, two held CD8 naive and one held CD8 memory. Findings of the study overall: Naive subsets generally exceeded memory subsets in estimated richness. For naive CD4 cells, around 5% of clonotypes were shared across a few donors.

Only CD45RO-negative cells positively selected for CCR7 counted as naive CD8 cells, so terminally differentiated effector memory CD45RA+ cells were excluded. A remark on this clone: Its specificity is unknown.

The V and J ends lost 5 bases and 6 bases, in that order; junction bases with no gene match: 2. The CDR3 extends over 12 amino acids. Germline V gives CDR1 SGDLS, CDR2 YYNGEE. Profiling relied on immunoSEQ multiplex PCR, and the TCRdb table lists in-frame clones only, not all of them. The repertoire holds about 750,000 clones, 80% to 95% seen once, with less than 25% in the top ten. The chain carries TRBV9 and TRBJ2-7; 10 nucleotides line up with TRBD1. The clonotype was recovered from a young man in good health. Sequenced sample: naive CD8+ T cells sorted from blood. CDR3: CASRGTGVEQYF. The CDR3 region has the DNA TGTGCCAGCAGGGGGACAGGGGTCGAGCAGTACTTC. Complete variable domain (other parts from reference TRBV9 and TRBJ2-7): DSGVTQTPKHLITATGQRVTLRCSPRSGDLSVYWYQQSLDQGLQFLIQYYNGEERAKGNILERFSAQQFPDLHSELNLSSLELGDSALYFCASRGTGVEQYFGPGTRLTVT.